The 12 T cell receptor beta chains below were found in one sample sequenced in a study of shared clonotypes between healthy human individuals. This table comes from immunoSEQ multiplex PCR, and its TCRdb copy is limited to in-frame clones, with some not included. The sample has some 660,000 clones, about three quarters seen once. Sequenced sample: memory CD4+ T cells sorted from blood. As for subset: CD45RA-negative fraction. Receptor source: a woman between 25 and 40 years old in good health.

In this sample, this clone turned up once. The chain uses TRBV27 and TRBJ2-2; 10 bases map to TRBD1. CDR1 MNHEY and CDR2 SMNVEV come from the germline V gene (reference sequence). The CDR3 has 16 residues. V lost 4 bases and J lost 4; bases outside the gene matches: 6. As DNA, the CDR3 is TGTGCCAGCAGTTCCCCGGGACAGGGGTCCACCGGGGAGCTGTTTTTT. Its translation is CASSSPGQGSTGELFF.

The J gene is TRBJ1-4, the V gene TRBV5-4; D uncertain. The CDR3 contains 15 residues. Germline CDR1 reads SGHNT; CDR2 reads YYREEE (reference sequence). Trimming took 2 bases from V and 0 from J, leaving 8 bases between them. In nucleotides, the CDR3 is TGTGCCAGCAGCTTTGAGGACTCAACTAATGAAAAACTGTTTTTT. It translates to CASSFEDSTNEKLFF.

The chain uses TRBV6-9 and TRBJ2-7; D not certain. Germline loops: CDR1 MNHGY, CDR2 SVAAGI. With 4 bases removed from V and 2 bases from J, the gap between germline ends came to 15 bases. The CDR3 spans 15 residues. The CDR3 loop reads CASSFLSSLPYEQYF. DNA of the CDR3: TGTGCCAGCAGTTTTTTGTCCTCTCTACCCTACGAGCAGTACTTC.

This sequence joins TRBV6-6 and TRBJ2-3; D not certain. The CDR3 totals 13 residues. V was trimmed by 8 bases and J by 2 bases, leaving 11 bases between them. Per germline, CDR1 MNHNY and CDR2 SVGAGI (reference sequence). CDR3 protein: CASGSYFTDTQYF. CDR3 DNA sequence: TGTGCCAGCGGTTCTTATTTCACAGATACGCAGTATTTT.

This chain uses TRBV10-1 with TRBJ2-7; TRBD2 aligns across 9 bases. The CDR3 runs 14 residues. The V and J ends lost 2 bases and 6 bases, in that order; junction bases with no gene match: 5. The germline gives CDR1 WNHNN, CDR2 SYGVQD (reference sequence). This chain's CDR3 is CASSEAGGDGEQYF. The DNA for the CDR3 is TGCGCCAGCAGTGAGGCGGGAGGGGACGGCGAGCAGTACTTC.

This chain links TRBV28 with TRBJ1-5; D uncertain. Germline values: CDR1 MDHEN, CDR2 SYDVKM. The V end lost 6 bases, the J end lost 0 bases, and 15 bases lay between the germline ends. The CDR3 loop spans 16 amino acids. CDR3 sequence reads: CASRPHGAYSNQPQHF. The DNA for the CDR3 is TGTGCCAGCAGGCCCCACGGTGCTTATAGCAATCAGCCCCAGCATTTT.

This sequence joins TRBV5-4 and TRBJ2-1; TRBD2 matches at 12 bases. This CDR3 comprises 16 residues. The germline gives CDR1 SGHNT, CDR2 YYREEE (reference sequence). With 3 bases clipped from V and 6 bases from J, the junction kept 7 bases outside the gene matches. CDR3 nucleotides: TGTGCCAGCAGCTCCCGGTCTAGCGGGAGGGTCAATGAGCAGTTCTTC. Amino acids: CASSSRSSGRVNEQFF.

The chain carries TRBV5-1 and TRBJ2-1; 10 nucleotides agree with TRBD2. Unmatched junction bases numbered 10, after V lost 4 bases and J lost 12 bases. This CDR3 is 14 amino acids long. Germline-derived CDR1 and CDR2 are SGHRS and YFSETQ. CDR3 in amino acids: CASSPYLAGDRQFF. DNA for the CDR3: TGCGCCAGCAGCCCTTACCTAGCGGGAGATAGGCAGTTCTTC.

The J gene is TRBJ2-1, the V gene TRBV9; no clear D. V shed 0 bases and J shed 7 bases, with 8 bases lying between them. Germline CDR1 is SGDLS and CDR2 is YYNGEE. This CDR3 has 13 amino acids. The CDR3 bases are TGTGCCAGCAGCGTAGGGCTTCCTAATGAGCAGTTCTTC. It translates to CASSVGLPNEQFF.

In its sample, this clone was seen a few times. This chain connects TRBV6-1 to TRBJ2-1; possible D gene TRBD1, 6 bases. V lost 3 bases to trimming and J lost 7 bases, with 13 bases between them. Germline V CDR1 and CDR2: MNHNS, SASEGT. The CDR3 consists of 14 residues. The CDR3 nucleotides read TGTGCCAGCAGTGATCTGACAGGCGTAAATGAGCAGTTCTTC. Translation gives CASSDLTGVNEQFF.

The V and J genes are TRBV29-1 and TRBJ2-7; tentatively, D is TRBD2 (5 bases). Germline CDR1 is SQVTM and CDR2 is ANQGSEA. The length of the CDR3 is 11 residues. V lost 4 bases to trimming and J lost 1 base, with 5 bases between them. CDR3 sequence: CSVVASYEQYF. In DNA, the CDR3 is TGCAGCGTTGTAGCGTCCTACGAGCAGTACTTC.

The chain recombines TRBV6-5 with TRBJ1-5, with D maybe TRBD1 (5 bases). The ends were cut back, 5 bases at V and 3 bases at J, with 8 bases in the middle. The CDR3 runs 13 residues. Germline assignment: CDR1 MNHEY and CDR2 SVGAGI. CDR3 loop: CASSGGNNQPQHF. As DNA, the CDR3 is TGTGCCAGCAGTGGGGGGAACAATCAGCCCCAGCATTTT.